This TCR beta chain was sequenced for a study of shared clonotypes between healthy human individuals. The overall study: The cohort comprised a couple of women and a few men. Their ages spanned 18 to 49 years.

General study points: Relative to clonotypes present in all four donors, those not shared had lower generation probabilities.

As regards this clone: No antigen is known for it.

The V segment lost 11 bases and the J segment 8 bases; nucleotides outside the gene matches: 27. Germline CDR1 is MDHEN and CDR2 is SYDVKM. The CDR3 has 18 residues. Clones were read by immunoSEQ multiplex PCR, and TCRdb kept only the in-frame ones, dropping some. The table has some 1.5 million clones, roughly 96% seen once. Specimen: naive CD4+ T cells sorted from blood. The sample's subset: CD45RA+ positively selected. The origin of this receptor is a man aged 25-45 years in good health. J is TRBJ2-1 and V is TRBV28, with 7 positions matching TRBD2. CDR3 DNA sequence: TGTGCCGCGGGTTCGTTGCTCGCGGGAGTTTCGGTGATCGATGAGCAGTTCTTC. It yields the protein CAAGSLLAGVSVIDEQFF.